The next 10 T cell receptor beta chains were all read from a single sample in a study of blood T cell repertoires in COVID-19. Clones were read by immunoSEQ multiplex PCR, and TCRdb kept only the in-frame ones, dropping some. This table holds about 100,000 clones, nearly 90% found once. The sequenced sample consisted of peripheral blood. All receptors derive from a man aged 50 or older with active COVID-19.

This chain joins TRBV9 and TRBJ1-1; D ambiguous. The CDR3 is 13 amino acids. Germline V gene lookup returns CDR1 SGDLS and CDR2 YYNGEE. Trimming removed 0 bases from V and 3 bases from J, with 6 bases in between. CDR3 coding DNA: TGTGCCAGCAGCGTAGACGGGTACACTGAAGCTTTCTTT. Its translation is CASSVDGYTEAFF.

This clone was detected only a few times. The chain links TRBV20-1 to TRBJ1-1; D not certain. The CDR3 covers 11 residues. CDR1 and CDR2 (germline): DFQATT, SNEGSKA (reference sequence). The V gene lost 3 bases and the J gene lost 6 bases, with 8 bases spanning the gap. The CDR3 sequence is CSARQYPEAFF. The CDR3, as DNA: TGCAGTGCTAGGCAGTATCCTGAAGCTTTCTTT.

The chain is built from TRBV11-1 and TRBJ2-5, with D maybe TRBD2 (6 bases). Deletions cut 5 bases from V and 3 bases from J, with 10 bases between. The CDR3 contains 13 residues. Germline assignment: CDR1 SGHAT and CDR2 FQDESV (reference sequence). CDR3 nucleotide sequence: TGTGCCAGCAGCCTGGGACTCGAAGAGACCCAGTACTTC. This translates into CASSLGLEETQYF.

The chain's CDR3 is CAISESRGRDKFTEAFF. In DNA form, the CDR3 reads TGTGCCATCAGTGAGTCAAGGGGAAGGGATAAATTCACTGAAGCTTTCTTT. The gene calls are TRBV10-3 and TRBJ1-1, with D maybe TRBD1 (5 bases). Germline V gene sequence: CDR1 ENHRY, CDR2 SYGVKD. Trimming stripped 0 bases from V and 4 bases from J, with 18 bases between. This CDR3 spans 17 amino acids.

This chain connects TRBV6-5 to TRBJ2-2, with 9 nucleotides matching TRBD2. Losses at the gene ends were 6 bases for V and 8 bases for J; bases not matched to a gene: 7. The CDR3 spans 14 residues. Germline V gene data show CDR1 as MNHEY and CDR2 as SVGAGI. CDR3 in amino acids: CASSVAGVTGELFF. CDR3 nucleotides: TGTGCCAGCAGCGTAGCGGGGGTCACGGGGGAGCTGTTTTTT.

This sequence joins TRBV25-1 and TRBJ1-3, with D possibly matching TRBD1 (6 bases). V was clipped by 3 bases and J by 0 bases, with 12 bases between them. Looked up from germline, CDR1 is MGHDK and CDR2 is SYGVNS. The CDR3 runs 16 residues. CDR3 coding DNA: TGTGCCAGCAGTGACAGGTACAGGGTCTCTGGAAACACCATATATTTT. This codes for CASSDRYRVSGNTIYF. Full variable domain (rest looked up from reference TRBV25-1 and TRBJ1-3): EADIYQTPRYLVIGTGKKITLECSQTMGHDKMYWYQQDPGMELHLIHYSYGVNSTEKGDLSSESTVSRIRTEHFPLTLESARPSHTSQYLCASSDRYRVSGNTIYFGEGSWLTVV.

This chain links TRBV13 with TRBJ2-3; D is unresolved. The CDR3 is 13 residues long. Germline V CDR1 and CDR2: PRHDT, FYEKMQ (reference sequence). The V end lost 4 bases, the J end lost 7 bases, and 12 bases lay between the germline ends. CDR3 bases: TGTGCCAGCAGCTCCTCCCGCTATTATACGCAGTATTTT. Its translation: CASSSSRYYTQYF.

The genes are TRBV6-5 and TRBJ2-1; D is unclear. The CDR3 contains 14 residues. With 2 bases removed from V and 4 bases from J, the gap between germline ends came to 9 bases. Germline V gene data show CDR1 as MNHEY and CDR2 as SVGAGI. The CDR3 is CASSYGQRYNEQFF. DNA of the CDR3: TGTGCCAGCAGTTACGGGCAGAGATACAATGAGCAGTTCTTC.

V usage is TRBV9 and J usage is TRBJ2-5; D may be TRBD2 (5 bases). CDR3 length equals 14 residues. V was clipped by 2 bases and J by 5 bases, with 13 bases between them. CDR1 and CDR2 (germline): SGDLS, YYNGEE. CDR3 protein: CASSVGSPGETQYF. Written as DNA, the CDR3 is TGTGCCAGCAGCGTGGGGAGTCCCGGTGAGACCCAGTACTTC.

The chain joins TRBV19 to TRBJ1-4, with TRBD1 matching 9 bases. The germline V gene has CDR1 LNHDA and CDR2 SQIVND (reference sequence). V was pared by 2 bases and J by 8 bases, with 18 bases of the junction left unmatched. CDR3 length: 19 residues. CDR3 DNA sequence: TGTGCCAGTAGTATATTCACCCGGGACAGGGCTTCGGCGGGCGAAAAACTGTTTTTT. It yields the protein CASSIFTRDRASAGEKLFF.